This is a list of T cell receptor beta chains from one sample in a study of vaccination effects on CD4 cells after COVID-19. Repertoires were generated with immunoSEQ multiplex PCR, while TCRdb's copy carries only in-frame clones and drops some. The table records some 30,000 clones, approximately 60% of them present only once. These receptors have no known antigen. Sequencing was performed on CD4+ T cells from PBMCs cultured with SARS-CoV-2 spike peptides, taken after COVID-19 vaccination. The origin of the receptors is a human donor who received a COVID-19 vaccine. Each CDR3 is given with its conserved first and last residue. A D gene is named only where the DNA matches it firmly. Clone size is given for some rows only: seen once, a few or many times, or a class if the clone is expanded.

>TRBV19|-|-|TRBJ2-5
TGTGCCAGTAGGGCAAGATCAACCGAGACCCAGTACTTC
CASRARSTETQYF
>TRBV10-1|-|-|TRBJ1-3
TGCGCCAGCAGTGAGGCGTCAGGAGCTGGAAACACCATATATTTT
CASSEASGAGNTIYF
>TRBV4-1|-|-|TRBJ1-5
TGCGCCAGCAGCGAGACCTTTAGCAATCAGCCCCAGCATTTT
CASSETFSNQPQHF
>TRBV10-3|-|-|TRBJ1-1
TGTGCCATCAGTCCTACCAGGGATACTGAAGCTTTCTTT
CAISPTRDTEAFF
>TRBV6-2/TRBV6-3|-|TRBD2|TRBJ2-5
TGTGCCAGCAGTTACCCGCGGGGGGAAAAAGAGACCCAGTACTTC
CASSYPRGEKETQYF
>TRBV5-1|few|-|TRBJ1-1
TGCGCCAGCACGCCAATCGGGAACACTGAAGCTTTCTTT
CASTPIGNTEAFF
>TRBV18|-|-|TRBJ2-6
TGTGCCAGCTCACCCGCAGGCCCTAGCTCTGGGGCCAACGTCCTGACTTTC
CASSPAGPSSGANVLTF
>TRBV9|-|TRBD1|TRBJ2-3
TGTGCCAGCAGCCTCCAACGACAGGGGAGTACGCAGTATTTT
CASSLQRQGSTQYF
>TRBV28|-|TRBD1|TRBJ1-5
TGTGCCAGCACCTACCTCGACAGGGGGCCCGGGCAGCCCCAGCATTTT
CASTYLDRGPGQPQHF
>TRBV19|-|-|TRBJ1-2
TGTGCCAGTAGTATCAATTACAACTATGGCTACACCTTC
CASSINYNYGYTF
>TRBV24-1|-|TRBD1|TRBJ1-1
TGTGCCACCAGTGATGAACCGGGACAGGGTATGAACACTGAAGCTTTCTTT
CATSDEPGQGMNTEAFF
>TRBV2|-|-|TRBJ2-7
TGTGCCAGCAGCCAACTAGCAGACGAGCAGTACTTC
CASSQLADEQYF
>TRBV9|few|TRBD2|TRBJ2-7
TGTGCCAGCAGCGCCGGGACTAGCACTCAACGGCAGTACTTC
CASSAGTSTQRQYF
>TRBV6-1|-|-|TRBJ2-5
TGTGCCAGCAGTGAACTTAGGGGAGTTCAAGAGACCCAGTACTTC
CASSELRGVQETQYF
>TRBV4-2|-|-|TRBJ2-6
TGTGCCAGCAGCCAAGATGGACACTCTGGGGCCAACGTCCTGACTTTC
CASSQDGHSGANVLTF
>TRBV9|-|-|TRBJ1-2
TGTGCCAGCAGCGTAGGAGGGGGAGGGAACTATGGCTACACCTTC
CASSVGGGGNYGYTF
>TRBV18|-|-|TRBJ1-2
TGTGCCAGCGCCAGGGACACGAGGGATCGCTATGGCTACACCTTC
CASARDTRDRYGYTF
>TRBV19|-|-|TRBJ1-3
TGTGCCAGTAGTCCTCGACCAGGAATCTCTGGAAACACCATATATTTT
CASSPRPGISGNTIYF
>TRBV24-1|-|TRBD2|TRBJ2-3
TGTGCCACCAGTGACCCAGGACTAGCGGGAGCAGATACGCAGTATTTT
CATSDPGLAGADTQYF
>TRBV12-3/TRBV12-4|-|TRBD1|TRBJ1-2
TGTGCCAGCAGTGGGTGGACAGGGCTTGGCTACACCTTC
CASSGWTGLGYTF
>TRBV5-1|-|-|TRBJ1-2
TGCGCCAGCAGAGACGGGAGGCGACAGGACCGCTATGGCTACACCTTC
CASRDGRRQDRYGYTF
>TRBV6-6|-|-|TRBJ1-1
TGTGCCAGCAGGAGTTTACAGGGGAACACTGAAGCTTTCTTT
CASRSLQGNTEAFF
>TRBV19|medium-sized|TRBD1|TRBJ1-6
TGTGCCAGTAGTACCGGACAGGGGGGATCCGCACCCCTCCACTTT
CASSTGQGGSAPLHF
>TRBV7-8|-|TRBD1|TRBJ1-3
TGTGCCAGCAGCATCCGACAGGGGGCGAGTGGAAACACCATATATTTT
CASSIRQGASGNTIYF
>TRBV5-1|once|TRBD1|TRBJ2-2
TGCGCCAGCAGCTTGGCCCACTACAGGGGTGGCACCGGGGAGCTGTTTTTT
CASSLAHYRGGTGELFF
>TRBV27|few|-|TRBJ1-6
TGTGCCAGCAGTTTATCAGGGTTCCCTAATTCACCCCTCCACTTT
CASSLSGFPNSPLHF
>TRBV10-3|few|-|TRBJ1-6
TGTGCCATCAGTCGAACCGGTGGAGGAGATTCACCCCTCCACTTT
CAISRTGGGDSPLHF
>TRBV4-1|-|-|TRBJ1-4
TGCGCCAGCAGCCAACAGGAGCTTAATGAAAAACTGTTTTTT
CASSQQELNEKLFF
>TRBV5-1|-|-|TRBJ2-3
TGCGCCAGCAGCTTGCGGGGGCGCTTCACAGATACGCAGTATTTT
CASSLRGRFTDTQYF
>TRBV7-2|-|-|TRBJ2-1
TGTGCCAGCAGCTTAGACGGGTCTAGTTACAATGAGCAGTTCTTC
CASSLDGSSYNEQFF
>TRBV27|-|TRBD2|TRBJ2-1
TGTGCCAGCAGTTTAAGGGGACTAGCAGAGTTCTTC
CASSLRGLAEFF
>TRBV27|few|-|TRBJ2-2
TGTGCCATTATACAGGGTGTCGCGAACACCGGGGAGCTGTTTTTT
CAIIQGVANTGELFF
>TRBV7-2|few|-|TRBJ2-7
TGTGCCAGCAGCTTCCAAAGAAGCGAGCAGTACTTC
CASSFQRSEQYF
>TRBV5-1|-|TRBD1|TRBJ2-5
TGCGCCAGCAGCTTGGGTACAGGACAGGGAAGGGAGACCCAGTACTTC
CASSLGTGQGRETQYF
>TRBV27|-|TRBD1|TRBJ2-2
TGTGCCAGCAGGCTGACAGGGACCACCGGGGAGCTGTTTTTT
CASRLTGTTGELFF
>TRBV29-1|-|TRBD1|TRBJ1-2
TGCAGCGTTGGCCCCGGGACAGGGCATGGCTACACCTTC
CSVGPGTGHGYTF
>TRBV18|-|-|TRBJ2-3
TGTGCCAGCTCACCGTTCTTAGATACGCAGTATTTT
CASSPFLDTQYF
>TRBV29-1|-|TRBD1|TRBJ1-6
TGCAGCGTTCGACAGGGTTCTAACTATAATTCACCCCTCCACTTT
CSVRQGSNYNSPLHF